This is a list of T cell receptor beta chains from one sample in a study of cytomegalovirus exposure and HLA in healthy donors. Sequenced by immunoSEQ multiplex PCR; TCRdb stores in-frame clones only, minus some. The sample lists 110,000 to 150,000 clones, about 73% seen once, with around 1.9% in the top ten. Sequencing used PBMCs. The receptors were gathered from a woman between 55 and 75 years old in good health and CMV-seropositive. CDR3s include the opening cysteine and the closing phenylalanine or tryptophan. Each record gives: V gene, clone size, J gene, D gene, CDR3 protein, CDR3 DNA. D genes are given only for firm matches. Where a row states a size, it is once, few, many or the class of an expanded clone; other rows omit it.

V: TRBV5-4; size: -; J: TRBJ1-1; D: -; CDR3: CASSGGDTEAFF; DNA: TGTGCCAGCAGCGGGGGGGACACTGAAGCTTTCTTT
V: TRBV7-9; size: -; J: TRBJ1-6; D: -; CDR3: CASSLAGTSNSPLHF; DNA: TGTGCCAGCAGCTTAGCCGGGACATCGAATTCACCCCTCCACTTT
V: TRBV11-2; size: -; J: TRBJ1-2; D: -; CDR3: CASSLDLGRVVGYTF; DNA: TGTGCCAGCAGCTTAGATTTGGGCAGGGTTGTTGGCTACACCTTC
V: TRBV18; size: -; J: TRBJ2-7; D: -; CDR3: CASSTTGSAYEQYF; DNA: TGTGCCAGCTCAACGACAGGAAGTGCCTACGAGCAGTACTTC
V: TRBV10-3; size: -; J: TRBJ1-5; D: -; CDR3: CAISDQRSDQPQHF; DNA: TGTGCCATCAGTGATCAGCGGAGCGATCAGCCCCAGCATTTT
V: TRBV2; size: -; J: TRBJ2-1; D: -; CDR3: CASSDFPDNEQFF; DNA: TGTGCCAGCAGTGACTTTCCGGACAATGAGCAGTTCTTC
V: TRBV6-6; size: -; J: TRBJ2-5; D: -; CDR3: CASSYRRGETQYF; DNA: TGTGCCAGCAGTTACCGCAGAGGAGAGACCCAGTACTTC
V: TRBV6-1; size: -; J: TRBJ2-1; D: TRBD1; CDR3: CASSKGQSYNEQFF; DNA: TGTGCCAGCAGCAAGGGACAGTCGTACAATGAGCAGTTCTTC
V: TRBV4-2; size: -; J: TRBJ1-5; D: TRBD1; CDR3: CASSQEQGASQPQHF; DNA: TGTGCCAGCAGCCAGGAACAGGGGGCTAGTCAGCCCCAGCATTTT
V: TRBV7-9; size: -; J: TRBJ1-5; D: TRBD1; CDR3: CASSPDQDRANQPQHF; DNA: TGTGCCAGCAGCCCAGACCAGGACAGGGCCAATCAGCCCCAGCATTTT
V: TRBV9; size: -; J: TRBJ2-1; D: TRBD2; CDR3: CASSVEGLAGGPDEQFF; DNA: TGTGCCAGCAGCGTAGAGGGACTAGCGGGAGGGCCTGATGAGCAGTTCTTC
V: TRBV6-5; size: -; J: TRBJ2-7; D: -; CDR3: CASSSPRIYEQYF; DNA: TGTGCCAGCAGTTCCCCGCGGATCTACGAGCAGTACTTC
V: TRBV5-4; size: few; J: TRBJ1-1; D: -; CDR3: CASSHPLATEAFF; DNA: TGTGCCAGCAGCCACCCGCTGGCCACTGAAGCTTTCTTT
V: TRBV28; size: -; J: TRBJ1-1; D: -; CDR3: CASCYTIGAEAFF; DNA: TGTGCCAGCTGTTATACGATCGGGGCTGAAGCTTTCTTT
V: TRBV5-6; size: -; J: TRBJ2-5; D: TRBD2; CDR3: CASSSGLAGQETQYF; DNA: TGTGCCAGCAGCTCCGGACTAGCGGGACAAGAGACCCAGTACTTC
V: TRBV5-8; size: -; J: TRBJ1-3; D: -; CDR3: CASSRRDSGNTIYF; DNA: TGTGCCAGCAGCCGAAGAGACTCTGGAAACACCATATATTTT